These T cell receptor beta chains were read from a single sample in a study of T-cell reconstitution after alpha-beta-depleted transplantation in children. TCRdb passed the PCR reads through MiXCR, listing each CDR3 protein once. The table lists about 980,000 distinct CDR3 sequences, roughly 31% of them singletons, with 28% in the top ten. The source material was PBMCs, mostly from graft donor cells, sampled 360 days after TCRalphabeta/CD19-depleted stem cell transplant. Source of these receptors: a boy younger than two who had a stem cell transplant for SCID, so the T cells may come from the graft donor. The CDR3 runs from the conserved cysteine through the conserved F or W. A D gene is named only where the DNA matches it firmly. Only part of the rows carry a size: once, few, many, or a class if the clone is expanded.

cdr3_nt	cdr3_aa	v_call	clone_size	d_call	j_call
TGTGCCAGCAGTTACCCCCCGGGGTACAATGAGCAGTTCTTC	CASSYPPGYNEQFF	TRBV6-5	few	-	TRBJ2-1
TGTGCCAGCAGCCTTTATGCGGGGGGGCAAACAGATACGCAGTATTTT	CASSLYAGGQTDTQYF	TRBV12-3/TRBV12-4	-	TRBD2	TRBJ2-3
TGTGCCAGCGGACTAGCGGGGGCCTCCGGCGGGCAGTACTTC	CASGLAGASGGQYF	TRBV12-3/TRBV12-4	-	TRBD2	TRBJ2-7
TGTGCCAGCAGCGTTCGCGGGGGGGCGGGGAATGAGCAGTTCTTC	CASSVRGGAGNEQFF	TRBV9	few	TRBD2	TRBJ2-1
TGCGCCAGCAGCCAAAGGGTTTGGGGTAGCCCGAACACCGGGGAGCTGTTTTTT	CASSQRVWGSPNTGELFF	TRBV4-3	few	-	TRBJ2-2
TGCAGTGCTAGAGATCTGGCAGGTGTTTACGAGCAGTACTTC	CSARDLAGVYEQYF	TRBV20-1	few	-	TRBJ2-7
TGTGCCAGCAGCCGCCGGACAATCTACAATGAGCAGTTCTTC	CASSRRTIYNEQFF	TRBV4-2	few	-	TRBJ2-1
TGCGCCAGCAGCCCGGGACAGGGACTAGTAAAACTGTTTTTT	CASSPGQGLVKLFF	TRBV5-1	-	TRBD1	TRBJ1-4
TGTGCCAGCAGTGAAGGAAGGGAGCTCCAAGAGACCCAGTACTTC	CASSEGRELQETQYF	TRBV25-1	-	-	TRBJ2-5
TGCGCCAGCAGCCAAGTGGAGAGGGGGCCTGGGGAGCAGTACTTC	CASSQVERGPGEQYF	TRBV4-3	-	TRBD1	TRBJ2-7
TGCAGTGCTCCCCATGGGGGAGGCAATCAGCCCCAGCATTTT	CSAPHGGGNQPQHF	TRBV20-1	few	-	TRBJ1-5
TGTGCCAGCAGTTTCGAACGCCGGGGGGGAGTCGGGGAGCTGTTTTTT	CASSFERRGGVGELFF	TRBV12-3/TRBV12-4	few	TRBD2	TRBJ2-2
TGTGCCAGCAGCTTAGTTCGGTTAAGCACAGATACGCAGTATTTT	CASSLVRLSTDTQYF	TRBV7-9	few	-	TRBJ2-3
TGCAGTGCCCCCCAGCAGCGGGGGGGTTACGAGCAGTACTTC	CSAPQQRGGYEQYF	TRBV20-1	few	TRBD2	TRBJ2-7
TGTGCCAGCAGTTACTCAGACAGTCTTAACTATGGCTACACCTTC	CASSYSDSLNYGYTF	TRBV6-5	-	-	TRBJ1-2
TGCGCCAGCAGCAACGTTCCTCCCGAGCAGTACTTC	CASSNVPPEQYF	TRBV5-1	few	-	TRBJ2-7
TGTGCCATCAGCTTGGGACTAGCGGGCGGAGAGACCCAGTACTTC	CAISLGLAGGETQYF	TRBV10-3	-	TRBD2	TRBJ2-5
TGTGCCAGCAGTTTAAAGGGATACTCTGGGGCCAACGTCCTGACTTTC	CASSLKGYSGANVLTF	TRBV12-3/TRBV12-4	few	-	TRBJ2-6
TGTGCCAGCAGCTTATGGTTCATAGACTCCCCAGACTCCTACAATGAGCAGTTCTTC	CASSLWFIDSPDSYNEQFF	TRBV7-8	-	-	TRBJ2-1
TGTGCCAGCAGCTTAACCGGGACTAGCGGGGTGAAAGAGACCCAGTACTTC	CASSLTGTSGVKETQYF	TRBV7-3	-	TRBD2	TRBJ2-5
TGTGCCAGCAGTCTAGAGACCCTCCAAGGCACCGGGGAGCTGTTTTTT	CASSLETLQGTGELFF	TRBV11-2	-	-	TRBJ2-2
TGCGCCAGCAGCAGAGCCGGGACAGGGACCGAGCAGTACTTC	CASSRAGTGTEQYF	TRBV5-1	-	TRBD1	TRBJ2-7
TGTGCCAGCAGCCACCGACAGGGAATGGAGGGCAATCAGCCCCAGCATTTT	CASSHRQGMEGNQPQHF	TRBV12-3/TRBV12-4	-	TRBD1	TRBJ1-5
TGTGCCAGCAGTGTAACCCGGGACAGGGTGGGGTATGGCTACACCTTC	CASSVTRDRVGYGYTF	TRBV6-1	few	TRBD1	TRBJ1-2
TGTGCCAGCAGCCCCCCCCTGACAGGGAGGGATACGCAGTATTTT	CASSPPLTGRDTQYF	TRBV11-2	-	-	TRBJ2-3
TGTGCCAGCAGGGACAGGGCAACCGGGAAAAGCGAAAAACTGTTTTTT	CASRDRATGKSEKLFF	TRBV28	-	TRBD1	TRBJ1-4
TGTGCCAGCAGTGCCCGGGACAGGGGGCTTGACTTCCACGAGCAGTACTTC	CASSARDRGLDFHEQYF	TRBV25-1	-	TRBD1	TRBJ2-7
TGTGCCAGCAGGGCCTCCGGGACAAGAGGGGATGGCTACACCTTC	CASRASGTRGDGYTF	TRBV6-1	-	-	TRBJ1-2
TGCGCCAGCACGCCGGGAGGGAAGGGCAAGAACTATGGCTACACCTTC	CASTPGGKGKNYGYTF	TRBV5-1	few	-	TRBJ1-2
TGCGCCAGCAGCCACGGAGGCCTAAGCTCCTACAATGAGCAGTTCTTC	CASSHGGLSSYNEQFF	TRBV4-1	-	-	TRBJ2-1
TGTGCCAGCAGCCAAGATGGGAGGGGTAGCCTTCAGTATTTT	CASSQDGRGSLQYF	TRBV4-2	-	TRBD2	TRBJ2-3
TGTGCCAGCAGAGGATCCTACAATGAGCAGTTCTTC	CASRGSYNEQFF	TRBV5-1	many	-	TRBJ2-1
TGCGCCAGCAGCGATCAACAGTTTTTCACTGAAGCTTTCTTT	CASSDQQFFTEAFF	TRBV5-1	few	-	TRBJ1-1
TGTGCCAGCACCCTGGGGCTTAGCACAGATACGCAGTATTTT	CASTLGLSTDTQYF	TRBV7-2	-	-	TRBJ2-3
TGTGCCATCGGAGACAGGGTGAACACTGAAGCTTTCTTT	CAIGDRVNTEAFF	TRBV10-3	few	TRBD1	TRBJ1-1
TGCAGTGCTAGTGCCGGCGTTTTGAACACTGAAGCTTTCTTT	CSASAGVLNTEAFF	TRBV20-1	-	-	TRBJ1-1